One and the same sample provided the 21 T cell receptor beta chains below, sequenced in a study of T-cell memory formation after mild COVID-19. Each CDR3 protein is one row after TCRdb ran MiXCR on the 5' RACE reads. The sample includes 200,000 to 300,000 distinct CDR3 sequences, approximately 15% seen only once; the top ten take 2.1%. The material sequenced was PBMCs or a T cell subset sorted from them (not recorded which). The receptors stem from an adult woman who had mild COVID-19 (a few samples of this study predate the infection). Cell type and time point are not known.

The rearrangement joins TRBV7-9 to TRBJ1-5; the D gene is possibly TRBD1 (5 bases). V dropped 3 bases and J dropped 7 bases, with 19 bases sitting between them. This CDR3 is 16 amino acids long. In germline, CDR1 is SEHNR, CDR2 FQNEAQ (reference sequence). The CDR3 reads CASSFHRGGGGQPQHF. The CDR3, as DNA: TGTGCCAGCAGCTTTCACCGGGGGGGTGGTGGGCAGCCCCAGCATTTT.

This clonotype was seen ten or more times. This chain joins TRBV2 and TRBJ1-1; 8 nucleotides match TRBD1. Germline-derived CDR1 and CDR2 are SNHLY and FYNNEI. After removal of 5 bases from V and 11 bases from J, the junction contained 13 bases not matched to a gene. This CDR3 comprises 14 residues. The CDR3 loop reads CASSSQGVVSQAFF. The CDR3 DNA is TGTGCCAGCAGTTCACAGGGGGTTGTCTCTCAGGCTTTCTTT.

This clonotype was detected only a few times. The chain is built from TRBV18 and TRBJ2-1, with TRBD1 as a possible D gene (6 bases). CDR3 length: 15 residues. In germline, CDR1 is KGHSH, CDR2 LQKENI. V was clipped by 4 bases and J by 2 bases, with 12 bases between them. The CDR3 here is CASSRSGDPYNEQFF. In nucleotides, the CDR3 is TGTGCCAGCTCACGGTCAGGGGACCCCTACAATGAGCAGTTCTTC.

This clonotype was picked up a small number of times. This chain links TRBV7-9 with TRBJ2-4; the match to TRBD1 covers 7 bases. CDR1 is SEHNR, CDR2 FQNEAQ, per germline (reference sequence). This CDR3 comprises 12 residues. V was clipped by 4 bases and J by 8 bases; unmatched bases: 2. CDR3 bases: TGTGCCAGCAGCTCGGGACAGCACATTCAGTACTTC. This encodes CASSSGQHIQYF.

This clonotype was counted a few times. The chain links TRBV9 to TRBJ2-3; TRBD1 aligns across 9 bases. The V gene end was trimmed by 3 bases and the J gene end by 5 bases; junction bases not matched to a gene: 7. The CDR3 sequence is 15 residues long. CDR1 SGDLS and CDR2 YYNGEE come from the germline V gene. CDR3: CASSDRDREEDTQYF. CDR3 nucleotide sequence: TGTGCCAGCAGCGACCGGGACAGGGAGGAAGATACGCAGTATTTT. The full variable domain, with the rest looked up from reference TRBV9 and TRBJ2-3, is DSGVTQTPKHLITATGQRVTLRCSPRSGDLSVYWYQQSLDQGLQFLIQYYNGEERAKGNILERFSAQQFPDLHSELNLSSLELGDSALYFCASSDRDREEDTQYFGPGTRLTVL.

J is TRBJ1-2 and V is TRBV5-4; tentatively, D is TRBD1 (6 bases). Trimming shortened V by 10 bases and J by 1 base, and 14 bases separated the two germline ends. The CDR3 contains 13 residues. From germline, CDR1 is SGHNT and CDR2 YYREEE (reference sequence). The CDR3 DNA follows: TGTGCCTGGAGACAGGAGCGTAACTATGGCTACACCTTC. Its protein product is CAWRQERNYGYTF.

This clonotype turned up a few times. The chain employs TRBV5-1 and TRBJ1-1; D is uncertain. The CDR3 spans 15 residues. V was clipped by 0 bases and J by 0 bases, with 9 bases between them. The germline V gene has CDR1 SGHRS and CDR2 YFSETQ. The CDR3 reads CASSLVGGMNTEAFF. The CDR3 region has the DNA TGCGCCAGCAGCTTGGTCGGAGGGATGAACACTGAAGCTTTCTTT.

The chain has TRBV7-3 and TRBJ2-7, with TRBD2 matching over 13 bases. Losses at the gene ends were 5 bases for V and 2 bases for J; bases not matched to a gene: 6. Per germline, CDR1 SGHTA and CDR2 FQGTGA. This CDR3 has 16 residues. CDR3 in DNA: TGTGCCAGCAGCCAACGAGGGACTAGCGGGACCTACGAGCAGTACTTC. This gives the protein CASSQRGTSGTYEQYF.

This clonotype was counted only a few times. The genes are TRBV6-2 or TRBV6-3 and TRBJ2-4, with TRBD2 as a possible D gene (5 bases). The CDR3 consists of 17 residues. V lost 7 bases and J lost 0, with 19 bases in between. Germline CDR1 and CDR2: MNHEY and SVGEGT. The CDR3 is CASTLTGSAAAKNIQYF. The CDR3 bases are TGTGCCAGCACCCTTACCGGTAGCGCCGCAGCCAAAAACATTCAGTACTTC.

The table lists this clonotype with a few counts. The chain uses TRBV7-2 and TRBJ1-1; TRBD1 is a possible D gene (5 bases). Germline-derived CDR1 and CDR2 are SGHTA and FQGNSA. The length of the CDR3 is 15 residues. The V gene lost 4 bases and the J gene lost 5 bases, with 17 bases spanning the gap. CDR3 amino acids: CASSYGHTFTTEAFF. CDR3 DNA sequence: TGTGCCAGCAGCTACGGACATACCTTTACGACTGAAGCTTTCTTT.

The CDR3 loop is CATSENSGHGYTF. In nucleotides, the CDR3 is TGTGCCACCAGTGAAAACTCGGGGCATGGCTACACCTTC. This chain joins TRBV24-1 and TRBJ1-2; tentatively, D is TRBD1 (5 bases). Trimming took 4 bases from V and 6 from J, leaving 11 bases between them. This CDR3 region has 13 residues. From germline, CDR1 is KGHDR and CDR2 SFDVKD.

The gene calls are TRBV7-9 and TRBJ2-3; TRBD2 might be the D (5 bases). Per germline, CDR1 SEHNR and CDR2 FQNEAQ (reference sequence). CDR3 length: 12 amino acids. Trimming removed 1 base at V and 8 bases at J, with 7 bases between. The CDR3 nucleotides are TGTGCCAGCAGCTTAGAAGGGAGTACGCAGTATTTT. Protein: CASSLEGSTQYF.

This clonotype has a handful of counts. The gene calls are TRBV27 and TRBJ2-7; TRBD1 matches at 7 bases. The junction had 0 bases not matched to a gene; V was cut back by 1 base and J by 3 bases. CDR3 length: 13 residues. The germline gives CDR1 MNHEY, CDR2 SMNVEV (reference sequence). This chain's CDR3 is CASSLYRGYEQYF. The CDR3 bases are TGTGCCAGCAGTTTATACAGGGGCTACGAGCAGTACTTC.

The CDR3 sequence: CASSPRDRGDEQYF. CDR3 coding DNA: TGCGCCAGCAGCCCTCGGGACAGGGGAGACGAGCAGTACTTC. The chain couples TRBV5-1 to TRBJ2-7; TRBD1 matches at 10 bases. The CDR3 is 14 residues long. V was pared by 4 bases and J by 5 bases, with 6 bases of the junction left unmatched. Germline V gene sequence: CDR1 SGHRS, CDR2 YFSETQ.

The chain is built from TRBV11-3 and TRBJ2-6, with D hard to call. The V and J ends lost 1 base and 0 bases respectively, with 10 bases between them. Germline-derived CDR1 and CDR2 are SGHNT and YENEEA. The CDR3 totals 17 residues. As DNA, the CDR3 is TGTGCCAGCAGCTTAGGCCGGACGGACTCTGGGGCCAACGTCCTGACTTTC. Its protein product is CASSLGRTDSGANVLTF.

This clonotype occurred many times. The chain has TRBV4-3 and TRBJ2-1; no clear D gene. The germline V gene encodes CDR1 LGHNA and CDR2 YSLEER. V was cut by 2 bases and J by 8 bases, with 10 bases left in between. The CDR3 is 13 amino acids. The CDR3 sequence is CASSQIDYDEQFF. The CDR3, as DNA: TGCGCCAGCAGCCAAATAGATTACGATGAGCAGTTCTTC.

This clonotype was found a few times. The chain couples TRBV29-1 to TRBJ2-3; TRBD1 or TRBD2 may be the D gene (5 bases each). The CDR3 consists of 15 residues. The ends were cut back, 4 bases at V and 1 base at J, with 15 bases in the middle. Germline V gives CDR1 SQVTM, CDR2 ANQGSEA. CDR3 DNA: TGCAGCGTTGTGGGTCAGGGAGTCGGCACAGATACGCAGTATTTT. Amino acids: CSVVGQGVGTDTQYF.

This clonotype showed up just a few times. The chain recombines TRBV29-1 with TRBJ2-3; D could derive from TRBD1 or TRBD2 (5 bases each). The CDR3 spans 13 residues. CDR1 is SQVTM, CDR2 ANQGSEA, per germline. V lost 4 bases and J 0 bases, leaving 8 bases between the germline ends. This CDR3 reads CSVVRDSTDTQYF. The CDR3 coding sequence is TGCAGCGTTGTCCGGGACAGCACAGATACGCAGTATTTT.

The V call is TRBV25-1, the J call TRBJ2-7, with 10 bases identical to TRBD1. Germline values: CDR1 MGHDK, CDR2 SYGVNS. The length of the CDR3 is 14 residues. V was clipped by 3 bases and J by 2 bases; unmatched bases: 1. This chain's CDR3 is CASSETGGAYEQYF. CDR3 DNA: TGTGCCAGCAGTGAGACAGGGGGCGCCTACGAGCAGTACTTC.

This clonotype was found once. The chain couples TRBV20-1 to TRBJ2-3, with D possibly being TRBD1 (6 bases). CDR3 length: 14 residues. CDR1 is DFQATT, CDR2 SNEGSKA, per germline (reference sequence). V was shortened by 0 bases and J by 2 bases, with 9 bases between the two germline ends. The CDR3 protein is CSARDRGFTDTQYF. CDR3 DNA: TGCAGTGCTAGAGACAGGGGATTCACAGATACGCAGTATTTT.

The gene calls are TRBV29-1 and TRBJ2-3, with D perhaps matching TRBD1 (6 bases). Germline V CDR1 and CDR2: SQVTM, ANQGSEA. V lost 5 bases and J lost 5, with 14 bases in between. The CDR3 runs 13 residues. The CDR3: CSVKNRAEDTQYF. CDR3 nucleotides: TGCAGCGTTAAGAACAGGGCCGAAGATACGCAGTATTTT.